A single sample is the source of the 12 T cell receptor beta chains below, sequenced in a study of CD8+ T cells in alopecia areata. In each case, RNA was isolated and then reverse transcribed into cDNA as the sequencing template. The repertoire was sequenced with immunoSEQ multiplex PCR; TCRdb's copy has only in-frame clones and lacks some. This sample yields 30,000 to 35,000 clones, of which around three fifths are seen a single time; approximately 40% belongs to the top ten. Sequenced: NKG2D-high CD8+ T cells sorted from blood. These TCRs come from a human donor with alopecia areata.

V gene TRBV7-2 combines with J gene TRBJ2-7; TRBD2 matches 10 bases. The trim removed 4 bases at V and 4 bases at J, leaving 4 bases unmatched. This CDR3 comprises 14 residues. Germline values: CDR1 SGHTA, CDR2 FQGNSA. CDR3 nucleotides: TGTGCCAGCAGCTCTTTACTAGCGGGGTACGAGCAGTACTTC. Translating gives CASSSLLAGYEQYF.

This chain uses TRBV30 with TRBJ1-1; 9 nucleotides match TRBD1. This CDR3 comprises 13 residues. Germline lookup yields CDR1 GTSNPN and CDR2 SVGIG (reference sequence). V trimming: 4 bases; J trimming: 1 base; junction bases outside the gene matches: 1. CDR3 protein: CAWKDRGNTEAFF. CDR3 nucleotide sequence: TGTGCCTGGAAGGACAGGGGGAACACTGAAGCTTTCTTT. Full variable domain (remainder filled in from reference TRBV30 and TRBJ1-1): SQTIHQWPATLVQPVGSPLSLECTVEGTSNPNLYWYRQAAGRGLQLLFYSVGIGQISSEVPQNLSASRPQDRQFILSSKKLLLSDSGFYLCAWKDRGNTEAFFGQGTRLTVV.

This clone appeared a few times. Since a much larger clone is just one base distant, this may be a read error. The sample carries other DNA sequences with the same CDR3. This chain joins TRBV6-6 and TRBJ1-2; D uncertain. The germline V gene encodes CDR1 MNHNY and CDR2 SVGAGI (reference sequence). The CDR3 has 12 residues. The ends were cut back, 2 bases at V and 8 bases at J, with 9 bases in the middle. This CDR3 reads CASSYVGGGYTF. The CDR3 nucleotides read TGTGCCAGCAGTTACGTTGGTGGGGGCTACACCTTC.

In its sample, this clone was seen a few times. The chain uses TRBV10-3 and TRBJ2-2; no clear D. The V and J ends lost 3 bases and 1 base respectively, with 18 bases between them. The CDR3 covers 18 residues. In germline, CDR1 is ENHRY, CDR2 SYGVKD. The CDR3 bases are TGTGCCATCAGTGACCCTGACGATTTAGGCGAGAACACCGGGGAGCTGTTTTTT. Protein: CAISDPDDLGENTGELFF.

V usage is TRBV14 and J usage is TRBJ2-5; 11 nucleotides match TRBD1. The germline V gene encodes CDR1 SGHDN and CDR2 FVKESK. Trimming at V came to 1 base and at J to 7 bases, leaving 5 bases not matched to a gene. This CDR3 comprises 15 residues. CDR3 amino acids: CASSQGTGGVGTQYF. The CDR3, as DNA: TGTGCCAGCAGCCAAGGGACAGGGGGCGTGGGGACCCAGTACTTC.

The chain employs TRBV10-3 and TRBJ1-1; D may be TRBD1 (6 bases). The germline V and J ends were trimmed by 0 bases and 1 base, with 15 bases remaining between them. From germline, CDR1 is ENHRY and CDR2 SYGVKD. The CDR3 covers 17 residues. CDR3 region: CAISESWTARPNTEAFF. In DNA form, the CDR3 reads TGTGCCATCAGTGAGTCATGGACAGCTCGCCCGAACACTGAAGCTTTCTTT.

This clone has at least ten counts. V is TRBV15 and J is TRBJ2-4; D possibly corresponds to TRBD1 (6 bases). The CDR3 consists of 14 residues. Germline CDR1 is LNHNV and CDR2 is YYDKDF (reference sequence). Trimming removed 3 bases at V and 13 bases at J, with 19 bases between. The CDR3 reads CATSSSAGSGHQYF. The CDR3, as DNA: TGTGCCACCAGCAGCTCCGCGGGCTCGGGACACCAGTACTTC. The variable domain in full, with the rest retrieved from reference TRBV15 and TRBJ2-4, is DAMVIQNPRYQVTQFGKPVTLSCSQTLNHNVMYWYQQKSSQAPKLLFHYYDKDFNNEADTPDNFQSRRPNTSFCFLDIRSPGLGDTAMYLCATSSSAGSGHQYFGAGTRLSVL.

In nucleotides, the CDR3 is TGTGCCAGTAATCCCTCGACAGGGACGGTTCAGCCCCAGCATTTT. Protein product: CASNPSTGTVQPQHF. This rearrangement joins TRBV19 to TRBJ1-5; 7 bases fit TRBD1. The germline V gene encodes CDR1 LNHDA and CDR2 SQIVND (reference sequence). J was trimmed by 6 bases and V by 7 bases; bases with no gene match: 12. There are 15 residues in the CDR3. Variable domain in full (rest from reference TRBV19 and TRBJ1-5): DGGITQSPKYLFRKEGQNVTLSCEQNLNHDAMYWYRQDPGQGLRLIYYSQIVNDFQKGDIAEGYSVSREKKESFPLTVTSAQKNPTAFYLCASNPSTGTVQPQHFGDGTRLSIL.

J is TRBJ1-2 and V is TRBV6-5; 7 bases are shared with TRBD1. V was clipped by 6 bases and J by 2 bases; unmatched bases: 9. The CDR3 is 15 residues long. Looked up from germline, CDR1 is MNHEY and CDR2 is SVGAGI. CDR3 loop: CASSQERGPNYGYTF. The CDR3 region has the DNA TGTGCCAGCAGCCAGGAGAGGGGGCCCAACTATGGCTACACCTTC.

This clone was detected a few times. V and J are TRBV19 and TRBJ1-5; D not resolved. This CDR3 is 15 amino acids long. Trimming left V 6 bases short and J 0 bases short, with 12 bases between. Germline V gene data show CDR1 as LNHDA and CDR2 as SQIVND (reference sequence). The CDR3 sequence: CASSLTDYSNQPQHF. The CDR3 region has the DNA TGTGCCAGTAGCCTCACAGACTATAGCAATCAGCCCCAGCATTTT.

This chain uses TRBV19 with TRBJ2-2; 9 bases map to TRBD1. Germline V gives CDR1 LNHDA, CDR2 SQIVND (reference sequence). The CDR3 has 14 amino acids. Trimming cost V 8 bases and J 7 bases; bases outside gene matches: 8. The CDR3, as DNA: TGTGCCAGTTCCACAGGGGGCTATGACGGGGAGCTGTTTTTT. Translation gives CASSTGGYDGELFF.

The gene calls are TRBV14 and TRBJ2-7, with D possibly TRBD2 on 6 matching bases. Between the trimmed V and J ends, which lost 4 bases and 7 bases, there was a span of 11 bases. This CDR3 is 12 amino acids long. Germline V gene sequence: CDR1 SGHDN, CDR2 FVKESK. This CDR3 is CASSRPGDEQYF. CDR3 nucleotide sequence: TGTGCCAGCAGCCGGCCGGGGGATGAGCAGTACTTC.